This TCR beta chain is from a study of regulatory T cells in long-lasting Graves disease. Time point defined: newly diagnosed GD, antithyroid drugs for less than 3 months. After RNA was extracted from PBMCs, the TCR library was made from it. iRepertoire HTBI primers and Arm-PCR of CDR3 regions built TCR beta libraries. Original methodology: Looking across samples, the authors found about 62 TRBV and 14 TRBJ segments. Using its own MiXCR run on the multiplex PCR reads, TCRdb lists one record per CDR3 protein. For this entry, the V and J calls and clone size follow TCRdb and not the study's own pipeline. The sample has about 400,000 distinct CDR3 sequences, around 15% seen once. This clonotype was observed many times. What it binds is not known. General study points: Newly diagnosed patients shared 966 public clonotypes; persistent patients shared around 2,500. Persistent Graves' patients showed reduced TCR diversity versus newly diagnosed patients.

The specimen comprised peripheral blood mononuclear cells (PBMCs), sampled at new diagnosis, from a patient treated with antithyroid drugs. This TCR came from a female donor with Graves disease.

The CDR3 DNA is TGTGCCAGCCAAACCGGGACTAGCGGGAGGACCTACGAGCAGTACTTC. This sequence encodes CASQTGTSGRTYEQYF. The V call is TRBV7-2, the J call TRBJ2-7; TRBD2 matches at 15 bases. This CDR3 is 16 amino acids long. Germline V gene lookup returns CDR1 SGHTA and CDR2 FQGNSA. J was trimmed by 2 bases and V by 8 bases; bases with no gene match: 7.